A selection of T cell receptor beta chains follows, all from one sample in a study of human T cells and chemical hapten exposure. TCRdb reprocessed the RACE reads via MiXCR and lists one record per CDR3 protein. The profile shows about 110,000 distinct CDR3 sequences, less than 35% of them singletons. Material: whole blood, obtained in connection with sensitization to the hapten diphenylcyclopropenone (DPC). All receptors derive from a man between 35 and 55 years old with alopecia areata. Some clones in this sample may be carry-over from other donors' samples. Each CDR3 is given with its conserved first and last residue. Each record gives: D gene, V gene, J gene, clone size, CDR3 DNA, CDR3 protein. D genes are given only for firm matches. Clone size appears in some rows only: once, few, many, or a class for an expanded clone.

d_gene: TRBD2; v_gene: TRBV29-1; j_gene: TRBJ2-1; abundance: few; CDR3nt: TGCAGCGTTGAAGATATCGAGCGGGAGGGCCGCTATGAGCAGTTCTTC; CDR3aa: CSVEDIEREGRYEQFF
d_gene: TRBD1; v_gene: TRBV20-1; j_gene: TRBJ2-1; abundance: .; CDR3nt: TGCAGTGCTCAGGGGGGACAGGGGATTTTCAATGAGCAGTTCTTC; CDR3aa: CSAQGGQGIFNEQFF
d_gene: .; v_gene: TRBV6-1; j_gene: TRBJ2-7; abundance: few; CDR3nt: TGTGCCAGCAGAGTAACCTACGAGCAGTACTTC; CDR3aa: CASRVTYEQYF
d_gene: TRBD2; v_gene: TRBV30; j_gene: TRBJ2-1; abundance: .; CDR3nt: TGTGCCTGGAGTCCACTAGCGGCCAACAATGAGCAGTTCTTC; CDR3aa: CAWSPLAANNEQFF
d_gene: TRBD2; v_gene: TRBV25-1; j_gene: TRBJ2-1; abundance: few; CDR3nt: TGTGCCAGCAGTGAATGGCAGGGACTAGCGGGAGGGCCTGGATACAATGAGCAGTTCTTC; CDR3aa: CASSEWQGLAGGPGYNEQFF
d_gene: TRBD2; v_gene: TRBV7-8; j_gene: TRBJ2-3; abundance: few; CDR3nt: TGTGCCAGCAGCGATAGACTAGCGGGAGTACGGACAGATACGCAGTATTTT; CDR3aa: CASSDRLAGVRTDTQYF
d_gene: TRBD2; v_gene: TRBV29-1; j_gene: TRBJ2-1; abundance: few; CDR3nt: TGCAGCGGCACCGCGGGAGGTGGATACAATGAGCAGTTCTTC; CDR3aa: CSGTAGGGYNEQFF
d_gene: .; v_gene: TRBV29-1; j_gene: TRBJ1-1; abundance: once; CDR3nt: TGCAGCGTTGAGTCTGCTTTCTTT; CDR3aa: CSVESAFF
d_gene: TRBD2; v_gene: TRBV18; j_gene: TRBJ2-7; abundance: .; CDR3nt: TGTGCCAGCTCACCACCGGAGTTAGCGGGAGGCCGTGAGCAGTACTTC; CDR3aa: CASSPPELAGGREQYF
d_gene: TRBD2; v_gene: TRBV7-2; j_gene: TRBJ2-5; abundance: .; CDR3nt: TGTGCCAGCAGCTTAGGGGGACTAGCGGGGCAAGAGACCCAGTACTTC; CDR3aa: CASSLGGLAGQETQYF
d_gene: .; v_gene: TRBV6-5; j_gene: TRBJ2-3; abundance: .; CDR3nt: TGTGCCAGCAGGATATCAGCGGACCCGCGAGATACGCAGTATTTT; CDR3aa: CASRISADPRDTQYF
d_gene: .; v_gene: TRBV3-1; j_gene: TRBJ2-1; abundance: few; CDR3nt: TGTGCCAGCAGCCTGCCTATAGGGTCCGGGACGGACAATGAGCAGTTCTTC; CDR3aa: CASSLPIGSGTDNEQFF
d_gene: TRBD2; v_gene: TRBV2; j_gene: TRBJ2-3; abundance: few; CDR3nt: TGTGCCAGCACCTGGGGGACTAGCGGCACAGATACGCAGTATTTT; CDR3aa: CASTWGTSGTDTQYF
d_gene: TRBD2; v_gene: TRBV4-3; j_gene: TRBJ2-1; abundance: .; CDR3nt: TGCGCCAGCAGCCAAGATCTGGGTGGACTAGCGGGAGGAGCCTACAATGAGCAGTTCTTC; CDR3aa: CASSQDLGGLAGGAYNEQFF
d_gene: TRBD2; v_gene: TRBV7-3; j_gene: TRBJ2-1; abundance: few; CDR3nt: TGTGCCAGCAGCCCTAGCGGGAGTAGGCGAAATGAGCAGTTCTTC; CDR3aa: CASSPSGSRRNEQFF
d_gene: .; v_gene: TRBV9; j_gene: TRBJ2-1; abundance: once; CDR3nt: TGTGCCAGCAGCGTAGGGGGAGGCAAAGATGAGCAGTTCTTC; CDR3aa: CASSVGGGKDEQFF
d_gene: TRBD2; v_gene: TRBV12-3/TRBV12-4; j_gene: TRBJ2-2; abundance: .; CDR3nt: TGTGCCAGCAGTTTAGTTCGCGGGAGAACTGTCGGGGAGCTGTTTTTT; CDR3aa: CASSLVRGRTVGELFF
d_gene: .; v_gene: TRBV12-3/TRBV12-4; j_gene: TRBJ1-5; abundance: few; CDR3nt: TGTGCCAGCAGTTTATATAATCTACAGATGGGACAGCCCCAGCATTTT; CDR3aa: CASSLYNLQMGQPQHF
d_gene: .; v_gene: TRBV11-3; j_gene: TRBJ2-3; abundance: .; CDR3nt: TGTGCCAGCACTCCGATCACAGATACGCAGTATTTT; CDR3aa: CASTPITDTQYF
d_gene: .; v_gene: TRBV19; j_gene: TRBJ2-5; abundance: once; CDR3nt: TGTGCCAGTAGTTCCACGGCTTCGGCAGAGACCCAGTACTTC; CDR3aa: CASSSTASAETQYF
d_gene: .; v_gene: TRBV28; j_gene: TRBJ2-6; abundance: few; CDR3nt: TGTGCCAGCGGTACTCGGACACTCTCTGGGGCCAACGTCCTGACTTTC; CDR3aa: CASGTRTLSGANVLTF
d_gene: TRBD1; v_gene: TRBV2; j_gene: TRBJ1-1; abundance: .; CDR3nt: TGTGCCAGCAGTGTGGGGACAGTCAACACTGAAGCTTTCTTT; CDR3aa: CASSVGTVNTEAFF
d_gene: TRBD2; v_gene: TRBV28; j_gene: TRBJ2-1; abundance: .; CDR3nt: TGTGCCAGCAGTTCGATAGCGGGAGGAGCGTACAATGAGCAGTTCTTC; CDR3aa: CASSSIAGGAYNEQFF
d_gene: .; v_gene: TRBV7-8; j_gene: TRBJ2-5; abundance: few; CDR3nt: TGTGCCAGCAGCTTAGCGTCGAGTGAGACCCAGTACTTC; CDR3aa: CASSLASSETQYF